A single sample is the source of the 26 T cell receptor beta chains below, sequenced in a study of HIV-infected patients and healthy controls. Follow-up blood was drawn about 14 weeks, roughly three months, after antiretroviral therapy began. Whole blood was used without fractionation, so all unsorted peripheral T cells were included. cDNA was made from about 510 ng RNA using alpha and beta constant primers. Using multiplexing indices, alpha and beta chain libraries were generated apart by chain-specific third strand synthesis. TCRdb independently ran MiXCR on the 5' RACE reads; one entry per CDR3 protein. The sample shows around 6,600 distinct CDR3 sequences, over 7% of them seen only once. Material: blood, obtained during antiretroviral therapy. These receptors were taken from an adult with HIV infection.

This clonotype is labeled as medium-sized. The V and J genes are TRBV5-5 and TRBJ2-1; D gene uncertain. Deletions cut 0 bases from V and 6 bases from J, with 10 bases between. Looked up from germline, CDR1 is SGHKS and CDR2 is YYEKEE (reference sequence). The CDR3 runs 14 residues. The DNA of the CDR3 is TGTGCCAGCAGCTTGGAGGCAGGATCCAATGAGCAGTTCTTC. It codes for CASSLEAGSNEQFF.

Judged by abundance, this clonotype is medium-sized. The chain links TRBV30 to TRBJ1-5; TRBD1 is a possible D gene (5 bases). The CDR3 runs 13 residues. The ends were cut back, 3 bases at V and 4 bases at J, with 10 bases in the middle. CDR1 and CDR2 (germline): GTSNPN, SVGIG (reference sequence). The CDR3 loop is CAWSFRANQPQHF. In DNA form, the CDR3 reads TGTGCCTGGAGCTTCAGGGCAAATCAGCCCCAGCATTTT. Looking up the rest from reference TRBV30 and TRBJ1-5 gives the full variable domain: SQTIHQWPATLVQPVGSPLSLECTVEGTSNPNLYWYRQAAGRGLQLLFYSVGIGQISSEVPQNLSASRPQDRQFILSSKKLLLSDSGFYLCAWSFRANQPQHFGDGTRLSIL.

In its sample, this clonotype ranks as medium-sized. This chain connects TRBV6-5 to TRBJ2-3; 7 nucleotides align to TRBD1. This CDR3 region has 15 residues. Germline values: CDR1 MNHEY, CDR2 SVGAGI. With V trimmed by 4 bases and J by 3 bases, 7 bases remained unmatched. CDR3 nucleotide sequence: TGTGCCAGCAGTTCGACAGGGTACGGGACAGATACGCAGTATTTT. Translation gives CASSSTGYGTDTQYF.

This clonotype occurred many times. The chain recombines TRBV12-3 or TRBV12-4 with TRBJ1-2; 9 bases map to TRBD1. V shed 3 bases, J shed 6 bases, and the junction held 5 bases outside the gene matches. The length of the CDR3 is 14 residues. CDR3 bases: TGTGCCAGCAGTTTGGGGACAGGGCTGGATGGCTACACCTTC. It translates to CASSLGTGLDGYTF.

This chain connects TRBV2 to TRBJ2-2; unclear D gene. CDR1 and CDR2 from the germline V gene are SNHLY and FYNNEI. This CDR3 region has 15 residues. V lost 6 bases and J lost 0, with 11 bases in between. The CDR3 spells CASSEQETNTGELFF. CDR3 DNA: TGTGCCAGCAGCGAACAAGAGACGAACACCGGGGAGCTGTTTTTT.

This clonotype rates as medium-sized (0.01 to 0.1%). This chain connects TRBV13 to TRBJ1-1; maybe TRBD1 (6 bases). This CDR3 region has 13 residues. Trimming took 5 bases from V and 5 from J, leaving 12 bases between them. Germline V gene data show CDR1 as PRHDT and CDR2 as FYEKMQ (reference sequence). The CDR3 sequence: CASSLGGRTEAFF. The CDR3 DNA reads TGTGCCAGCAGCCTCGGGGGCAGGACTGAAGCTTTCTTT.

In its sample, this clonotype was seen many times. J is TRBJ1-2 and V is TRBV20-1, with 8 bases that match TRBD1. This CDR3 is built from 16 residues. The V gene end was trimmed by 1 base and the J gene end by 4 bases; junction bases not matched to a gene: 11. Germline V CDR1 and CDR2: DFQATT, SNEGSKA (reference sequence). CDR3 sequence reads: CSARGSGTGAFYGYTF. CDR3 nucleotides: TGCAGTGCTAGAGGGTCCGGGACAGGTGCTTTCTATGGCTACACCTTC.

This clonotype was seen at least ten times. The V and J genes are TRBV3-1 and TRBJ1-5; D ambiguous. This CDR3 has 19 residues. Trimming shortened V by 1 base and J by 5 bases, and 24 bases separated the two germline ends. Germline V lookup: CDR1 LGHDT, CDR2 YNNKEL (reference sequence). The CDR3 nucleotides are TGTGCCAGCAGCCAAGTTGAGGTTTGCAAGGACCCCGGGGATCAGCCCCAGCATTTT. Its translation: CASSQVEVCKDPGDQPQHF.

Ten or more counts support this clonotype. The rearrangement joins TRBV12-3 or TRBV12-4 to TRBJ2-7; 8 bases align to TRBD2. This CDR3 contains 15 residues. Unmatched junction bases numbered 8, after V lost 3 bases and J lost 4 bases. The CDR3 here is CASSLSSSGTYEQYF. The CDR3 DNA reads as TGTGCCAGCAGTTTGAGTAGTAGCGGGACTTACGAGCAGTACTTC.

This clonotype is medium-sized in the sample. This sequence joins TRBV10-3 and TRBJ2-7, with D maybe TRBD1 (5 bases). The germline V gene encodes CDR1 ENHRY and CDR2 SYGVKD. Trimming shortened V by 6 bases and J by 2 bases, and 5 bases separated the two germline ends. The CDR3 length is 11 residues. In DNA, the CDR3 is TGTGCCATCAGGACAGCCTACGAGCAGTACTTC. Its translation: CAIRTAYEQYF.

This clonotype was detected many times. This sequence joins TRBV14 and TRBJ2-3; no definite D call. The V gene's germline CDR1 is SGHDN and CDR2 FVKESK. The CDR3 covers 13 residues. Here the CDR3 reads CPPPAPSTDTQYF. The CDR3 DNA is TGTCCCCCTCCAGCGCCTAGCACAGATACGCAGTATTTT. Full variable domain (remainder filled in from reference TRBV14 and TRBJ2-3): EAGVTQFPSHSVIEKGQTVTLRCDPISGHDNLYWYRRVMGKEIKFLLHFVKESKQDESGMPNNRFLAERTGGTYSTLKVQPAELEDSGVYFCPPPAPSTDTQYFGPGTRLTVL.

This sequence joins TRBV11-2 and TRBJ2-1, with 13 nucleotides matching TRBD2. After removal of 6 bases from V and 5 bases from J, the junction contained 10 bases not matched to a gene. The CDR3 is 17 residues long. In germline, CDR1 is SGHAT, CDR2 FQNNGV. The CDR3: CASSLTATSGRDNEQFF. The CDR3 nucleotides read TGTGCCAGCAGTTTAACCGCTACTAGCGGGAGGGACAATGAGCAGTTCTTC.

Many counts were recorded for this clonotype. The chain uses TRBV15 and TRBJ2-4, with TRBD1 as a possible D gene (6 bases). The CDR3 is made up of 22 amino acids. Per the germline V gene, CDR1 is LNHNV and CDR2 is YYDKDF (reference sequence). V lost 0 bases to trimming and J lost 0 bases, with 27 bases between them. The CDR3 nucleotides read TGTGCCACCAGCAGAGATAGATCCAGGGGCCCTCCCCTCCCACTAGCCAAAAACATTCAGTACTTC. This gives the protein CATSRDRSRGPPLPLAKNIQYF.

This clonotype is medium-sized. The V call is TRBV7-8, the J call TRBJ1-1; 8 nucleotides agree with TRBD1. The V gene end was trimmed by 5 bases and the J gene end by 12 bases; junction bases not matched to a gene: 14. Germline assignment: CDR1 SGHVS and CDR2 FQNEAQ. CDR3 size: 14 residues. The CDR3 region is CASSPSAGGVKSFF. In DNA, the CDR3 is TGTGCCAGCAGCCCATCGGCAGGGGGCGTCAAATCTTTCTTT.

In its sample, this clonotype is medium-sized (0.01 to 0.1%). The rearrangement joins TRBV6-1 to TRBJ1-1; D not resolved. The germline CDR1 and CDR2 sequences are MNHNS and SASEGT. The V end was cut by 0 bases, the J end by 0 bases, with 5 bases between. This CDR3 has 14 amino acids. CDR3 amino acids: CASSEAGMNTEAFF. CDR3 bases: TGTGCCAGCAGTGAAGCAGGGATGAACACTGAAGCTTTCTTT.

The sample holds many counts of this clonotype. The genes are TRBV2 and TRBJ2-1; 10 bases are a match to TRBD2. The J segment lost 4 bases and the V segment lost 6 bases, leaving 3 bases of the junction unmatched. The V gene's germline CDR1 is SNHLY and CDR2 FYNNEI. The length of the CDR3 is 14 residues. For the CDR3, the DNA is TGTGCCAGCAGCGCACTAGCGGGGTACAATGAGCAGTTCTTC. This encodes CASSALAGYNEQFF.

This clonotype was counted many times. The J gene is TRBJ1-1, the V gene TRBV20-1, with 8 bases identical to TRBD1. Germline CDR1 is DFQATT and CDR2 is SNEGSKA (reference sequence). There are 15 residues in the CDR3. The V gene end was trimmed by 1 base and the J gene end by 0 bases; junction bases not matched to a gene: 4. The CDR3 DNA follows: TGCAGTGCTAGAGGGCAGGGGGCCCTGAACACTGAAGCTTTCTTT. It yields the protein CSARGQGALNTEAFF.

This clonotype was recorded many times. The rearrangement uses TRBV3-1 and TRBJ2-3, with 8 bases that match TRBD2. The germline V gene encodes CDR1 LGHDT and CDR2 YNNKEL (reference sequence). Unmatched junction bases numbered 4, after V lost 1 base and J lost 4 bases. CDR3 length: 15 amino acids. The DNA for the CDR3 is TGTGCCAGCAGCCAAGGCGGGGGGCGGGCAGATACGCAGTATTTT. This sequence encodes CASSQGGGRADTQYF.

This clonotype was observed at least ten times. The chain has TRBV6-2 or TRBV6-3 and TRBJ2-2, with D possibly called TRBD1 or TRBD2 (5 bases each). This CDR3 is built from 16 residues. The germline V gene has CDR1 MNHEY and CDR2 SVGEGT. Deletions cut 0 bases from V and 0 bases from J, with 8 bases between. The CDR3 region has the DNA TGTGCCAGCAGTTACTCCGGGACCGCGAACACCGGGGAGCTGTTTTTT. Its translation is CASSYSGTANTGELFF.

At least ten counts were recorded for this clonotype. The chain has TRBV4-3 and TRBJ1-6; 7 nucleotides line up with TRBD1. The CDR3 spans 15 residues. With 3 bases clipped from V and 8 bases from J, the junction kept 7 bases outside the gene matches. Looked up from germline, CDR1 is LGHNA and CDR2 is YSLEER. CDR3 protein: CASSQLTGADSPLHF. CDR3 nucleotides: TGCGCCAGCAGCCAGTTAACAGGGGCGGATTCACCCCTCCACTTT.

This clonotype was found many times. Here the CDR3 DNA reads TGTGCCTGGAGTGTCGGTACAACAGGGCGCAACGAGCAGTACTTC. It encodes CAWSVGTTGRNEQYF. The gene calls are TRBV30 and TRBJ2-7; the D gene is possibly TRBD1 (6 bases). CDR1 GTSNPN and CDR2 SVGIG come from the germline V gene (reference sequence). The CDR3 is 15 amino acids. V lost 0 bases, J lost 5 bases, and 17 bases lay in between.

The V gene is TRBV7-3, the J gene TRBJ2-2, with D possibly being TRBD2 (5 bases). CDR1 SGHTA and CDR2 FQGTGA come from the germline V gene. There are 15 residues in the CDR3. The V end lost 2 bases, the J end lost 6 bases, and 13 bases lay between the germline ends. CDR3 DNA: TGTGCCAGCAGCTTATTGGACGGGGTAGCCGGGGAGCTGTTTTTT. It specifies CASSLLDGVAGELFF.

Judged by abundance, this clonotype is medium-sized. V is TRBV6-5 and J is TRBJ1-3; possibly TRBD1 for D (6 bases). CDR1 and CDR2 from the germline V gene are MNHEY and SVGAGI. The CDR3 sequence is 16 residues long. Trimming cost V 5 bases and J 0 bases, with 14 bases left between them. This CDR3 reads CASSRTGSNSGNTIYF. The CDR3 bases are TGTGCCAGCAGTCGCACAGGGTCGAACTCTGGAAACACCATATATTTT.

By its share, this clonotype is medium-sized. The chain employs TRBV7-2 and TRBJ1-5, with D hard to call. This CDR3 has 13 amino acids. Trimming removed 4 bases at V and 4 bases at J, with 8 bases between. Germline values: CDR1 SGHTA, CDR2 FQGNSA. The CDR3 DNA reads TGTGCCAGCAGCTCGGACTTAAATCAGCCCCAGCATTTT. Protein product: CASSSDLNQPQHF.

This clonotype was seen once. The gene calls are TRBV12-3 or TRBV12-4 and TRBJ2-7; D gene ambiguous. The CDR3 length is 13 residues. V was cut by 3 bases and J by 3 bases, with 9 bases left in between. CDR3 sequence: CASSLRKVYEQYF. The CDR3 coding sequence is TGTGCCAGCAGTTTGAGGAAAGTCTACGAGCAGTACTTC.

This clonotype is medium-sized by share. The CDR3 here is CASSVVAGAGNTIYF. The CDR3 DNA follows: TGTGCCAGCAGCGTAGTGGCAGGGGCTGGAAACACCATATATTTT. The gene calls are TRBV9 and TRBJ1-3; maybe TRBD1 (6 bases). This CDR3 spans 15 amino acids. The V gene's germline CDR1 is SGDLS and CDR2 YYNGEE. Trimming left V 0 bases short and J 2 bases short, with 9 bases between.